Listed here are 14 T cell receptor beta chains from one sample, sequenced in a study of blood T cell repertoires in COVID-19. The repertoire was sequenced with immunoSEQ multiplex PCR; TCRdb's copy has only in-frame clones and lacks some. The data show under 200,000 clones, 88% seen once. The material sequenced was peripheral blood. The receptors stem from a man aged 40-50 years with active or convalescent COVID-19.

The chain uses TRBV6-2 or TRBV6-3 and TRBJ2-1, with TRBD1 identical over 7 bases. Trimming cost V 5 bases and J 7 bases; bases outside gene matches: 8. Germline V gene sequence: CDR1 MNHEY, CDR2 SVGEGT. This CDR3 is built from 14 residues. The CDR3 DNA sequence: TGTGCCAGCAGTGAGAACAGGGGCGGGAATGAGCAGTTCTTC. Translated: CASSENRGGNEQFF.

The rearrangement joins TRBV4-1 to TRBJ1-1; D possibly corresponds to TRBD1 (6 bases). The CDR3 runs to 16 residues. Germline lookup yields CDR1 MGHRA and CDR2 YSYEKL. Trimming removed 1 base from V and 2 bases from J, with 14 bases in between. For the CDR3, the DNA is TGCGCCAGCAGCCAAGGAACAGGGAAGGGAAACACTGAAGCTTTCTTT. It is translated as CASSQGTGKGNTEAFF.

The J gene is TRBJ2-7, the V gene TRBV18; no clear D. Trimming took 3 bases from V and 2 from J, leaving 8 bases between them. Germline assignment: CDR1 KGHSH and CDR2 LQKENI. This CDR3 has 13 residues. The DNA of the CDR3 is TGTGCCAGCTCACCTGCCCAGACCTACGAGCAGTACTTC. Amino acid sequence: CASSPAQTYEQYF. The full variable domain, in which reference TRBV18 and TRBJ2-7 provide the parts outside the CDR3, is NAGVMQNPRHLVRRRGQEARLRCSPMKGHSHVYWYRQLPEEGLKFMVYLQKENIIDESGMPKERFSAEFPKEGPSILRIQQVVRGDSAAYFCASSPAQTYEQYFGPGTRLTVT.

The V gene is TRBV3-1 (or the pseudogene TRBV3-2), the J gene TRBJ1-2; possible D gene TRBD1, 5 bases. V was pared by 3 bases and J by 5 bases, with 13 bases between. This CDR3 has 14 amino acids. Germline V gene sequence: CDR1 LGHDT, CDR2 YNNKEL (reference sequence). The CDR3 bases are TGTGCCAGCAGCCAGCGGGACCGGGGGTATGGCTACACCTTC. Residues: CASSQRDRGYGYTF.

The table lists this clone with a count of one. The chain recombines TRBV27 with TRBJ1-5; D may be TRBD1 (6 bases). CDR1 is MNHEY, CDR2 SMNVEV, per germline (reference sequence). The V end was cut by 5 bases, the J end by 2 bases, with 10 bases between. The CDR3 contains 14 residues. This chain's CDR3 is CASSNRAGNQPQHF. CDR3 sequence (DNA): TGTGCCAGCAGTAACAGGGCGGGCAATCAGCCCCAGCATTTT.

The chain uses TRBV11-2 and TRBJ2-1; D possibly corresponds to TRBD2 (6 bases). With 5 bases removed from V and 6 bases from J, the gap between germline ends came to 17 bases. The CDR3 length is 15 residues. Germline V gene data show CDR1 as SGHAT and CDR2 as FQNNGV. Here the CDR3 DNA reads TGTGCCAGCAGCCGCCGGGACTCAAGCGGCAATGAGCAGTTCTTC. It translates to CASSRRDSSGNEQFF.

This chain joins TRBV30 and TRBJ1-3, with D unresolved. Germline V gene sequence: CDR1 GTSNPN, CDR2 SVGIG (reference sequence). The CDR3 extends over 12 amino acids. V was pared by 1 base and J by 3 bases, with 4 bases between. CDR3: CAWSDIGNTIYF. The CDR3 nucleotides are TGTGCCTGGAGTGATATTGGAAACACCATATATTTT.

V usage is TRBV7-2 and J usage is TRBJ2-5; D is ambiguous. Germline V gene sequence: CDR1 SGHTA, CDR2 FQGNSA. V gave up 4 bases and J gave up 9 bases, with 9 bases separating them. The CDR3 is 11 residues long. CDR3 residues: CASSSHEAQYF. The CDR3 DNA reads TGTGCCAGCAGCTCCCATGAGGCCCAGTACTTC.

Here the CDR3 DNA reads TGCGCCAGCAGCCAAGACCCCGGGACAGTCTACGAGCAGTACTTC. Translated, it gives CASSQDPGTVYEQYF. The chain has TRBV4-3 and TRBJ2-7; TRBD1 matches 7 bases. Germline loops: CDR1 LGHNA, CDR2 YSLEER. After removal of 0 bases from V and 3 bases from J, the junction contained 5 bases not matched to a gene. The CDR3 covers 15 residues.

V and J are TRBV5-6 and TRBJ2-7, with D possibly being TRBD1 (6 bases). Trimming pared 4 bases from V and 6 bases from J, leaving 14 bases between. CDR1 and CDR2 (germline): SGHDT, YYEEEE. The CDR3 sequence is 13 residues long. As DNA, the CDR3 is TGTGCCAGCAGCCAAGACAGGAAAGGCGAGCAGTACTTC. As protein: CASSQDRKGEQYF.

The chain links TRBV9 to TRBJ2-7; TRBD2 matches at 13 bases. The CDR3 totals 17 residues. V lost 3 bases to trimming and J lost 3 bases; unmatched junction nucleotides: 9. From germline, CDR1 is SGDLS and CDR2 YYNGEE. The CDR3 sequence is CASSARLAGGSGYEQYF. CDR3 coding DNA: TGTGCCAGCAGCGCTCGACTAGCGGGGGGTTCAGGCTACGAGCAGTACTTC. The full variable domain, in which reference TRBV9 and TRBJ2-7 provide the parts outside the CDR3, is DSGVTQTPKHLITATGQRVTLRCSPRSGDLSVYWYQQSLDQGLQFLIQYYNGEERAKGNILERFSAQQFPDLHSELNLSSLELGDSALYFCASSARLAGGSGYEQYFGPGTRLTVT.

Written as DNA, the CDR3 is TGTGCCAGCAGCCCGGGACAGGGGTTCTATAATTCACCCCTCCACTTT. Encoded protein: CASSPGQGFYNSPLHF. This sequence joins TRBV2 and TRBJ1-6; TRBD1 agrees at 10 bases. The CDR3 covers 16 residues. V trimming: 6 bases; J trimming: 3 bases; junction bases outside the gene matches: 5. The germline CDR1 and CDR2 sequences are SNHLY and FYNNEI.

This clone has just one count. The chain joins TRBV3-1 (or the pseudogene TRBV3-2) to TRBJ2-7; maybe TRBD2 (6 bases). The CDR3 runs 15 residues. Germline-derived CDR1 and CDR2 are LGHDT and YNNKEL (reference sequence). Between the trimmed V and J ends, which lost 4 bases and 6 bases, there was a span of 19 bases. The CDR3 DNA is TGTGCCAGCAGCCGTTGGGGGGATACACTCTCCGAGCAGTACTTC. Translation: CASSRWGDTLSEQYF.

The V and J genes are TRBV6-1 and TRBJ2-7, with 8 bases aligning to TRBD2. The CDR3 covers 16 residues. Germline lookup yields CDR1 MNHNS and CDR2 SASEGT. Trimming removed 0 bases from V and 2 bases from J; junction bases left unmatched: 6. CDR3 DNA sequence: TGTGCCAGCAGTGAAGCTTATAGCGGGGCGACCTACGAGCAGTACTTC. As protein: CASSEAYSGATYEQYF.